This is a list of T cell receptor beta chains from one sample in a study of tumor and adjacent non-tumor tissue in lung cancer. MiXCR was run by TCRdb on the multiplex PCR reads, yielding one entry per CDR3 protein. Altogether 81,000 or so distinct CDR3 sequences are present, 75% to 90% being singletons, with the ten largest covering more than 10%. Sequenced: lung tumor tissue. Receptors were obtained from a woman between 50 and 59 years old with non-small cell lung cancer. CDR3s include the opening cysteine and the closing phenylalanine or tryptophan. Size is stated for part of the rows, as once, few or many counts, or as a class when the clone is expanded.

TRBJ1-1	TRBV20-1	NA	CSVRDPVTGTNTEAFF
TRBJ2-3	TRBV20-1	NA	CSARSGDTCTDTQYF
TRBJ2-1	TRBV6-2/TRBV6-3	few	CASSSTSYNEQFF
TRBJ1-6	TRBV6-5	NA	CASILQEANSPLHF
TRBJ2-3	TRBV20-1	NA	CSTVQGAYTQYF
TRBJ1-2	TRBV12-3/TRBV12-4	NA	CASRLGDDYTF
TRBJ2-1	TRBV5-5	few	CASSLGTDNEQLF
TRBJ2-1	TRBV11-2	NA	CASQKWQGYNEQFF
TRBJ2-5	TRBV20-1	NA	CNAPNINFQETQYF
TRBJ2-7	TRBV7-8	NA	CASSLVRTNTYKQYF
TRBJ2-7	TRBV29-1	NA	CRVHGVYEQYF
TRBJ2-2	TRBV12-3/TRBV12-4	NA	CVNSGHGAVTGELFF
TRBJ2-7	TRBV6-5	NA	CASRGRTKGVAYEQYF
NA	TRBV11-2	NA	CASSLMDGSKQYF
TRBJ2-1	TRBV11-3	NA	CTSSSGLAGGFREQFF
TRBJ2-7	TRBV20-1	NA	CSVSGRSSYEQYF
TRBJ2-7	TRBV29-1	NA	CSLAIRDETYDHYF
TRBJ2-7	TRBV19	NA	CASSICLDYEQYF
TRBJ2-7	TRBV20-1	NA	CSDRASGQPYEQYF
TRBJ2-5	TRBV20-1	many	CSARDGARPLWTQYF